The entry below describes one TCR beta chain. Germline-derived CDR1 and CDR2 are SGHDT and YYEEEE. The V segment lost 3 bases and the J segment 5 bases; nucleotides outside the gene matches: 3. CDR3 length: 13 amino acids. Every donor was a healthy person donating bone marrow. The PCR made use of 60 Vbeta and 13 Jbeta primers. Assay: immunoSEQ multiplex PCR; the TCRdb copy retains only in-frame clones and omits some. The sample contains roughly 120,000 clones, roughly two thirds of which appear only once. The data were obtained in a study of cytomegalovirus exposure and HLA in healthy donors. The sequence came from a man between 25 and 39 years old in good health and CMV-seropositive. Material for sequencing was PBMCs. The chain uses TRBV5-6 and TRBJ2-3, with 7 bases aligning to TRBD1. The CDR3 region is CASSSQGIDTQYF. As DNA, the CDR3 is TGTGCCAGCAGCTCACAGGGGATAGATACGCAGTATTTT.